Included here is one T cell receptor (beta chain) sequence, with context. The entry originates in a study of T cells in Graves' hyperthyroidism and ophthalmopathy. V lost 4 bases, J lost 4 bases, and 7 bases stayed unmatched. Germline V gene data show CDR1 as SGHRS and CDR2 as YFSETQ. The CDR3 contains 15 residues. TCR beta CDR3 regions were amplified from RNA. HTBI primers were employed in a first-round RT-PCR of the TCR CDR3. TCRdb re-derived calls from the multiplex PCR reads in MiXCR, one entry per CDR3 protein. The sample lists around 580,000 distinct CDR3 sequences, around 15% seen once, with around 19% in the top ten.

J is TRBJ1-1 and V is TRBV5-1; TRBD1 matches 10 bases. The receptor comes from a woman aged 18-29 years with Graves' hyperthyroidism. Input material: blood. The CDR3 DNA reads as TGCGCCAGCAGCCTAAGGGGACAGGGGAGCACTGAAGCTTTCTTT. This encodes CASSLRGQGSTEAFF.